The rows below give T cell receptor beta chains drawn from one sample of a study of T-cell reconstitution after alpha-beta-depleted transplantation in children. TCRdb recomputed calls from the PCR reads with MiXCR, one row per CDR3 protein. The sample carries approximately 500,000 distinct CDR3 sequences, 25% to 30% recorded once. Sequences were derived from PBMCs, sampled before TCRalphabeta/CD19-depleted stem cell transplant. These receptors all stem from a boy in the first two years of life with Wiskott-Aldrich syndrome, due to receive a stem cell transplant. Each CDR3 is given with its conserved first and last residue. The D gene is left open where the match is weak. Clone size appears in some rows only: once, few, many, or a class for an expanded clone.

>TRBV5-1|TRBD2|TRBJ2-3|-
CASSLVVAGSKDTQYF
TGCGCCAGCAGCTTGGTTGTAGCGGGTTCCAAAGATACGCAGTATTTT
>TRBV29-1|-|TRBJ1-2|-
CSVEDPAGYGYTF
TGCAGCGTTGAAGATCCGGCAGGCTATGGCTACACCTTC
>TRBV5-6|-|TRBJ2-1|few
CASSWLTGVVNEQFF
TGTGCCAGCAGCTGGCTTACTGGGGTAGTGAATGAGCAGTTCTTC
>TRBV7-9|-|TRBJ2-1|-
CASSEGRSNEQFF
TGTGCCAGCAGCGAAGGACGGTCCAATGAGCAGTTCTTC
>TRBV29-1|-|TRBJ2-7|-
CSVSAGSQYEQYF
TGCAGCGTTAGCGCCGGGAGTCAATACGAGCAGTACTTC
>TRBV7-2|-|TRBJ2-2|few
CASSLVPKVLGVGELFF
TGTGCCAGCAGCTTAGTGCCGAAGGTCCTCGGTGTCGGGGAGCTGTTTTTT
>TRBV5-6|-|TRBJ2-1|few
CASSLAGLGDYEQFF
TGTGCCAGCAGCTTGGCCGGTCTGGGGGACTATGAGCAGTTCTTC
>TRBV11-2|TRBD2|TRBJ2-7|-
CASRLVTSGDYEQYF
TGTGCCAGCAGACTCGTGACTAGCGGGGACTACGAGCAGTACTTC
>TRBV5-6|TRBD2|TRBJ2-2|-
CASSWTSGRTGELFF
TGTGCCAGCAGCTGGACTAGCGGGCGTACCGGGGAGCTGTTTTTT
>TRBV12-3/TRBV12-4|-|TRBJ2-1|-
CASSPRGWGYNEQFF
TGTGCCAGCAGCCCAAGGGGATGGGGCTACAATGAGCAGTTCTTC
>TRBV5-5|-|TRBJ2-1|once
CASSSAWGKYNEQFF
TGTGCCAGCAGCTCCGCTTGGGGCAAGTACAATGAGCAGTTCTTC
>TRBV5-1|-|TRBJ2-1|-
CASSVATGNEQFF
TGCGCCAGCAGCGTTGCTACAGGGAATGAGCAGTTCTTC
>TRBV5-1|-|TRBJ2-3|-
CASSFRLPRSPDTQYF
TGCGCCAGCAGCTTTAGACTACCGAGAAGCCCAGATACGCAGTATTTT
>TRBV5-6|-|TRBJ2-1|-
CASSYGRENEQFF
TGTGCCAGCAGCTACGGCAGGGAGAATGAGCAGTTCTTC
>TRBV20-1|TRBD2|TRBJ2-1|few
CSARRLAGDNEQFF
TGCAGTGCTAGACGCCTAGCGGGAGACAATGAGCAGTTCTTC
>TRBV11-1|-|TRBJ1-1|-
CASSESRTGTLRNTEAFF
TGTGCCAGCAGCGAAAGTCGGACCGGGACGCTAAGGAACACTGAAGCTTTCTTT
>TRBV20-1|TRBD2|TRBJ2-3|-
CSAIPGGTDTQYF
TGCAGTGCTATTCCGGGAGGGACAGATACGCAGTATTTT
>TRBV12-3/TRBV12-4|TRBD1|TRBJ2-5|few
CASTLTGGTQYF
TGTGCCAGCACGTTGACAGGGGGGACCCAGTACTTC
>TRBV20-1|-|TRBJ2-1|-
CSARKRNWGGNEQFF
TGCAGTGCTAGAAAGAGGAACTGGGGCGGGAATGAGCAGTTCTTC
>TRBV7-3|-|TRBJ2-1|few
CASSLMVNEQFF
TGTGCCAGCAGCTTAATGGTTAATGAGCAGTTCTTC
>TRBV20-1|-|TRBJ1-2|-
CSAREAGKYAYTF
TGCAGTGCTAGAGAGGCAGGGAAATATGCCTACACCTTC
>TRBV20-1|-|TRBJ1-5|few
CSARRGGEQPQHF
TGCAGTGCTAGAAGGGGTGGGGAACAGCCCCAGCATTTT
>TRBV3-1|TRBD1|TRBJ2-1|-
CASSRRDSYNEQFF
TGTGCCAGCAGCCGCCGGGACAGCTACAATGAGCAGTTCTTC
>TRBV10-2|-|TRBJ2-4|few
CASSHGLIGNIQYF
TGCGCCAGCAGTCATGGACTGATCGGAAACATTCAGTACTTC
>TRBV24-1|-|TRBJ2-3|few
CATSAGFVGANTQYF
TGTGCCACCAGTGCCGGGTTCGTAGGAGCGAATACGCAGTATTTT
>TRBV28|-|TRBJ1-5|-
CASSGQRPQHF
TGTGCCAGCAGTGGACAGAGACCCCAGCATTTT
>TRBV7-9|TRBD1|TRBJ1-1|-
CASSRQGAGTEAFF
TGTGCCAGCAGCCGACAGGGGGCTGGGACTGAAGCTTTCTTT
>TRBV28|-|TRBJ2-7|few
CASSSWGLASPVGSYEQYF
TGTGCCAGCAGTTCATGGGGGCTAGCGTCCCCCGTGGGATCCTACGAGCAGTACTTC
>TRBV27|-|TRBJ2-1|few
CASRERVGLGIGEQFF
TGTGCCAGCAGGGAGAGGGTAGGGTTGGGGATAGGCGAGCAGTTCTTC
>TRBV12-3/TRBV12-4|TRBD2|TRBJ2-2|once
CASRASGLNTGELFF
TGTGCCAGCAGGGCTAGCGGGCTGAACACCGGGGAGCTGTTTTTT
>TRBV10-1|-|TRBJ2-7|-
CASSVGGPRAYEQYF
TGCGCCAGCAGTGTGGGGGGCCCAAGGGCCTACGAGCAGTACTTC
>TRBV11-1|-|TRBJ1-2|-
CASSLAGGYDGYTF
TGTGCCAGCAGCTTAGCAGGGGGATATGATGGCTACACCTTC
>TRBV5-6|-|TRBJ1-2|-
CASSLPRSNYGYTF
TGTGCCAGCAGCCTCCCCCGTTCTAACTATGGCTACACCTTC
>TRBV27|TRBD1|TRBJ2-7|-
CASASPGQLVYEQYF
TGTGCCAGCGCTTCCCCGGGACAGCTAGTCTACGAGCAGTACTTC
>TRBV7-3|TRBD2|TRBJ2-3|few
CASSPQASLLAGDADTQYF
TGTGCCAGCAGCCCGCAGGCTTCGTTACTAGCGGGAGATGCAGATACGCAGTATTTT
>TRBV7-2|TRBD2|TRBJ2-1|-
CASSLVSSGSYNEQFF
TGTGCCAGCAGCTTAGTCTCTAGCGGATCGTACAATGAGCAGTTCTTC
>TRBV6-1|-|TRBJ2-5|-
CASSEAHSAWAQYF
TGTGCCAGCAGTGAGGCCCACAGCGCTTGGGCCCAGTACTTC
>TRBV6-5|TRBD2|TRBJ2-7|-
CASSYSSGLAVGPYEQYF
TGTGCCAGCAGTTACTCGTCGGGACTAGCGGTAGGCCCCTACGAGCAGTACTTC
>TRBV18|-|TRBJ1-5|few
CASSPGETQPQHF
TGTGCCAGCTCACCAGGGGAAACGCAGCCCCAGCATTTT
>TRBV4-2|-|TRBJ1-5|-
CASSLEINQPQHF
TGTGCCAGCAGCTTGGAAATCAATCAGCCCCAGCATTTT
>TRBV2|TRBD1|TRBJ1-5|-
CASTGGGQGLPQHF
TGTGCCAGCACAGGTGGGGGACAGGGCCTGCCCCAGCATTTT
>TRBV3-1|-|TRBJ1-1|-
CASSQNPSNTEAFF
TGTGCCAGCAGCCAAAATCCCTCGAACACTGAAGCTTTCTTT
>TRBV5-1|-|TRBJ2-4|few
CASSLMTENIQYF
TGCGCCAGCAGCTTGATGACGGAAAACATTCAGTACTTC
>TRBV5-1|-|TRBJ1-3|few
CASSNQGGNTIYF
TGCGCCAGCAGCAACCAGGGGGGAAACACCATATATTTT
>TRBV10-2|-|TRBJ2-7|-
CASMRDGSYEQYF
TGCGCCAGCATGAGGGACGGTTCCTACGAGCAGTACTTC
>TRBV13|-|TRBJ2-5|-
CASSLGPPSRAQETQYF
TGTGCCAGCAGCTTAGGCCCCCCCAGTCGTGCGCAAGAGACCCAGTACTTC
>TRBV15|TRBD1|TRBJ1-5|few
CATSRKDREVNQPQHF
TGTGCCACCAGCAGGAAGGACAGGGAGGTGAATCAGCCCCAGCATTTT
>TRBV10-3|TRBD2|TRBJ2-4|-
CAISESGLAGGGIQYF
TGTGCCATCAGTGAGTCTGGACTAGCGGGAGGAGGCATTCAGTACTTC
>TRBV12-3/TRBV12-4|-|TRBJ2-2|-
CASSRGVPRTGELFF
TGTGCCAGCAGTCGAGGGGTGCCGCGCACCGGGGAGCTGTTTTTT
>TRBV5-1|-|TRBJ2-1|-
CASSLVPPTALYNEQFF
TGCGCCAGCAGCTTAGTACCACCCACGGCCCTCTACAATGAGCAGTTCTTC
>TRBV2|TRBD2|TRBJ2-7|few
CASSARLASYEQYF
TGTGCCAGCAGTGCTCGACTAGCGTCTTACGAGCAGTACTTC
>TRBV20-1|-|TRBJ1-2|few
CSARWAPLGGYTF
TGCAGTGCTAGGTGGGCCCCCTTGGGTGGCTACACCTTC
>TRBV12-3/TRBV12-4|-|TRBJ1-6|few
CASSLLALSNSPLHF
TGTGCCAGCAGTTTACTGGCGTTATCTAATTCACCCCTCCACTTT
>TRBV5-1|-|TRBJ2-4|-
CASSLDRPAKNIQYF
TGCGCCAGCAGCTTGGACCGACCAGCCAAAAACATTCAGTACTTC
>TRBV10-3|-|TRBJ2-7|few
CAISEFIDYEQYF
TGTGCCATCAGTGAGTTCATCGACTACGAGCAGTACTTC
>TRBV5-1|TRBD2|TRBJ2-1|few
CASGSRLAGGLNEQFF
TGCGCCAGCGGATCCCGACTAGCGGGAGGTCTGAATGAGCAGTTCTTC
>TRBV5-1|TRBD2|TRBJ2-1|-
CASSLGRPSGSTNEQFF
TGCGCCAGCAGCTTGGGACGTCCTAGCGGGAGTACGAATGAGCAGTTCTTC
>TRBV5-1|TRBD2|TRBJ2-1|few
CASSSGLAGGYMASYNEQFF
TGCGCCAGCAGCTCAGGACTAGCGGGAGGGTATATGGCATCCTACAATGAGCAGTTCTTC
>TRBV20-1|TRBD2|TRBJ2-3|-
CSATPGLGTDTQYF
TGCAGTGCCACGCCGGGACTAGGGACGGATACGCAGTATTTT
>TRBV2|TRBD1|TRBJ2-2|-
CASSEGQFTGELFF
TGTGCCAGCAGTGAGGGACAGTTCACCGGGGAGCTGTTTTTT